The 4 T cell receptor beta chains given below trace back to one sample, sequenced in a study of T cells in Graves' hyperthyroidism and ophthalmopathy. RNA transcripts served as the template for amplifying TCR beta CDR3 regions. The study used the HTBI primer set for a first-round RT-PCR of the TCR CDR3. MiXCR, run by TCRdb on the multiplex PCR reads, gives a single entry per CDR3 protein. Of almost 600,000 distinct CDR3 sequences listed, roughly 14% are singletons. Input material: blood. The receptor source for this set is a woman in her 30s with Graves' hyperthyroidism that later progressed to Graves' ophthalmopathy.

This clonotype was recorded many times. The rearrangement uses TRBV6-6 and TRBJ2-3, with 8 bases matching TRBD2. This CDR3 contains 16 residues. Germline V lookup: CDR1 MNHNY, CDR2 SVGAGI (reference sequence). With V trimmed by 0 bases and J by 5 bases, 7 bases remained unmatched. CDR3 in amino acids: CASSYSSSGSIDTQYF. CDR3 bases: TGTGCCAGCAGTTACTCGTCCAGCGGGAGTATAGATACGCAGTATTTT.

There are many counts of this clonotype. The gene calls are TRBV15 and TRBJ2-2; D assignment may be TRBD1 or TRBD2 (5 bases each). Looked up from germline, CDR1 is LNHNV and CDR2 is YYDKDF (reference sequence). The ends were cut back, 8 bases at V and 5 bases at J, with 6 bases in the middle. The CDR3 consists of 11 residues. The CDR3 coding sequence is TGTGCCACCTGGGGGACCGGGGAGCTGTTTTTT. This encodes CATWGTGELFF.

This clonotype was seen many times. V and J are TRBV28 and TRBJ2-1; D is unclear. The ends were cut back, 5 bases at V and 6 bases at J, with 5 bases in the middle. Germline V gives CDR1 MDHEN, CDR2 SYDVKM. The CDR3 spans 11 residues. CDR3 in amino acids: CASSTPNEQFF. CDR3 nucleotides: TGTGCCAGCAGTACCCCCAATGAGCAGTTCTTC.

This clonotype showed up just a few times. This CDR3 reads CASLRWGFGYTGELFF. The CDR3 DNA reads TGTGCCAGCCTTAGGTGGGGCTTCGGTTACACCGGGGAGCTGTTTTTT. The rearrangement uses TRBV5-8 and TRBJ2-2; perhaps TRBD1 as D (5 bases). CDR1 and CDR2 (germline): SGHTS, YDEGEE. CDR3 length: 16 amino acids. V was trimmed by 7 bases and J by 3 bases, leaving 19 bases between them.